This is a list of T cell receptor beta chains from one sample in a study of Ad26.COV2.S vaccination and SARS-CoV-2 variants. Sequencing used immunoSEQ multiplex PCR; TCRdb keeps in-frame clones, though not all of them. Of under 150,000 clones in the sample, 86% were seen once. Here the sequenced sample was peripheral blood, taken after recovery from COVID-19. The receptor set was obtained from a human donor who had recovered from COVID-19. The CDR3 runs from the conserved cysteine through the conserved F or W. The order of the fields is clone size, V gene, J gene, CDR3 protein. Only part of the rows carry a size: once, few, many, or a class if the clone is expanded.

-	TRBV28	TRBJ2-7	CASSLPGQSYEQYF
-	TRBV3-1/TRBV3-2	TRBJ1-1	CASSHPGSAAEAFF
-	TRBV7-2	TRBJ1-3	CASSSYASGNTIYF
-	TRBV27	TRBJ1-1	CASRTGTGTEAFF
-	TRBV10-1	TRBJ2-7	CASSEGATYEQYF
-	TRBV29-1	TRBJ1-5	CSVSQGAYQPQHF
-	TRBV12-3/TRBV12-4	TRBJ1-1	CASSLRGDTEAFF
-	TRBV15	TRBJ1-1	CATSRDLVNDRGAFF
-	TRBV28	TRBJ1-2	CASSSSTRQGGGYTF
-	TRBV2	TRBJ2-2	CASNQQGQSGELFF
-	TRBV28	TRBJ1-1	CASSLETVERTEAFF
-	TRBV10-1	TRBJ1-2	CASTPRGYGYTF
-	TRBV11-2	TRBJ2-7	CASSLDRGQGSYEQYF
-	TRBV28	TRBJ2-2	CASSYFLDGELFF
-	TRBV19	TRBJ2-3	CASSTPRQGLGGTQYF
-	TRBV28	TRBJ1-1	CASRAGQLRNTEAFF
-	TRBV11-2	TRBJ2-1	CASSLGTSGGGGYNEQFF
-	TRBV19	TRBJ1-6	CATRTGWRNSPLHF
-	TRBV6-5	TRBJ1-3	CASTVTVISGNTIYF
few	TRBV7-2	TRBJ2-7	CASSLVGGQVYEQYF
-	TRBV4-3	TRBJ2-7	CASSQDSGLYAYEQYF
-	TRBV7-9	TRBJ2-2	CASSFISSGTANTGELFF
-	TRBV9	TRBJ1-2	CASSQQGTAYGYTF
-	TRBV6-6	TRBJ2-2	CASSGGPKTTGELFF
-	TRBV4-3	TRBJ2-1	CASSQDGQSSYNEQFF
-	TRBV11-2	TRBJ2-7	CASRRVKGNYEQYF
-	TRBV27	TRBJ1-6	CASSFDRNSPLHF
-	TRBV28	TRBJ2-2	CASSMPGGAGGELFF
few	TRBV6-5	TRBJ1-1	CASSRVMNTEAFF
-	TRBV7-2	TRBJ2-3	CASSRTERAVNTQYF
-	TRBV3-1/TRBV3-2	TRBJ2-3	CASSHLAGSPSTDTQYF
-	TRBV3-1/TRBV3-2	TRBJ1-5	CASSQDLGTHSNQPQHF
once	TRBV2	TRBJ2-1	CASRETGGNEQFF
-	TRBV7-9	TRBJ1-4	CASSVVGKNEKLFF